What follows are 13 T cell receptor beta chains derived from one specimen sequenced in a study of blood T cell repertoires in COVID-19. Generated by immunoSEQ multiplex PCR, the TCRdb table keeps only in-frame clones and is missing some. The repertoire has roughly 61,000 clones, under 90% of them found once; the top ten carry around 4.5%. Sequenced input: peripheral blood. All receptors derive from a man aged 35 to 55 with active COVID-19.

This chain links TRBV9 with TRBJ2-3, with TRBD2 identical over 8 bases. Germline V gene sequence: CDR1 SGDLS, CDR2 YYNGEE. This CDR3 is 14 amino acids long. V was pared by 7 bases and J by 3 bases, with 7 bases of the junction left unmatched. This CDR3 reads CASGVAGLTDTQYF. The CDR3 DNA follows: TGTGCCAGCGGGGTAGCGGGATTGACAGATACGCAGTATTTT.

The chain has TRBV4-1 and TRBJ1-1; the match to TRBD1 covers 7 bases. The V and J ends lost 7 bases and 4 bases, in that order; junction bases with no gene match: 15. Germline CDR1 and CDR2: MGHRA and YSYEKL. The CDR3 length is 16 residues. As DNA, the CDR3 is TGCGCCAGCATCCCCTCAGGGGGGCTGAAGGTCACTGAAGCTTTCTTT. Protein product: CASIPSGGLKVTEAFF.

Only one count was recorded for this clone. The CDR3 bases are TGTGCCAGCAGCAAAGCCCCAGCCTACAATGAGCAGTTCTTC. Amino acids: CASSKAPAYNEQFF. V usage is TRBV21-1 and J usage is TRBJ2-1; no check of the table's D call, TRBD1, against the DNA was made. TRBV21-1 is designated a pseudogene. The CDR3 loop spans 14 amino acids.

The genes are TRBV27 and TRBJ2-7, with D perhaps TRBD2 (5 bases). This CDR3 has 12 amino acids. Germline V CDR1 and CDR2: MNHEY, SMNVEV (reference sequence). Trimming removed 4 bases from V and 3 bases from J, with 7 bases in between. The CDR3 nucleotides read TGTGCCAGCAGTTCTGGGAGCTACGAGCAGTACTTC. Its translation is CASSSGSYEQYF.

The CDR3 loop is CASSESVASGRATDTQYF. As DNA, the CDR3 is TGTGCCAGCAGTGAAAGTGTGGCTAGCGGGAGGGCCACAGATACGCAGTATTTT. The chain uses TRBV2 and TRBJ2-3, with TRBD2 identical over 12 bases. Trimming took 2 bases from V and 2 from J; bases not matched to a gene: 8. Per the germline V gene, CDR1 is SNHLY and CDR2 is FYNNEI. The CDR3 loop spans 18 amino acids.

The genes are TRBV3-1 (or the pseudogene TRBV3-2) and TRBJ2-3, with TRBD2 matching 15 bases. There are 15 residues in the CDR3. Germline lookup yields CDR1 LGHDT and CDR2 YNNKEL (reference sequence). Trimming cost V 4 bases and J 5 bases; bases outside gene matches: 1. CDR3: CASSPGLAGGDTQYF. CDR3 in DNA: TGTGCCAGCAGCCCGGGACTAGCGGGAGGAGATACGCAGTATTTT.

This clone was seen a handful of times. The CDR3 nucleotides read TGTGCCAGTAGTATAGCCGAACACTACGAGCAGTACTTC. Translated: CASSIAEHYEQYF. The chain recombines TRBV19 with TRBJ2-7; D gene unclear. V lost 1 base and J 3 bases, leaving 7 bases between the germline ends. There are 13 residues in the CDR3. Germline V gene sequence: CDR1 LNHDA, CDR2 SQIVND (reference sequence).

V gene TRBV5-8 combines with J gene TRBJ2-5, with TRBD1 as a possible D gene (6 bases). Germline lookup yields CDR1 SGHTS and CDR2 YDEGEE. V lost 4 bases to trimming and J lost 2 bases, with 18 bases between them. This CDR3 region has 16 residues. The DNA for the CDR3 is TGTGCCAGCAGCCCCCCAAATTGGCAGGGGCAAGAGACCCAGTACTTC. Translated, it gives CASSPPNWQGQETQYF.

J is TRBJ1-1 and V is TRBV5-8, with 10 bases matching TRBD1. The CDR3 loop spans 15 amino acids. V lost 5 bases to trimming and J lost 4 bases; unmatched junction nucleotides: 8. Germline CDR1 and CDR2: SGHTS and YDEGEE. The CDR3 bases are TGTGCCAGCAGAGACAGGGGGCTCACTATCACTGAAGCTTTCTTT. Translated: CASRDRGLTITEAFF.

The gene calls are TRBV19 and TRBJ2-7; 9 bases agree with TRBD2. The germline V gene encodes CDR1 LNHDA and CDR2 SQIVND (reference sequence). CDR3 length: 14 amino acids. The junction had 7 bases not matched to a gene; V was cut back by 5 bases and J by 5 bases. DNA of the CDR3: TGTGCCAGTAGTCCGGGACTAGCCCCCAACGAGCAGTACTTC. Translating it yields CASSPGLAPNEQYF.

This clone was seen only a few times. The chain links TRBV7-9 to TRBJ2-7, with 8 nucleotides matching TRBD1. Germline CDR1 SEHNR, CDR2 FQNEAQ (reference sequence). CDR3 length: 15 residues. V lost 3 bases, J lost 5 bases, and 9 bases stayed unmatched. The chain's CDR3 is CASSFGQGEEDEQYF. In DNA, the CDR3 is TGTGCCAGCAGCTTTGGACAGGGAGAAGAAGACGAGCAGTACTTC. Together with reference TRBV7-9 and TRBJ2-7, the CDR3 gives the full variable domain: DTGVSQNPRHKITKRGQNVTFRCDPISEHNRLYWYRQTLGQGPEFLTYFQNEAQLEKSRLLSDRFSAERPKGSFSTLEIQRTEQGDSAMYLCASSFGQGEEDEQYFGPGTRLTVT.

The CDR3 sequence is CASSLMDSSSSGNTIYF. CDR3 DNA: TGCGCCAGCAGCTTGATGGACAGTTCTTCCTCTGGAAACACCATATATTTT. The V and J genes are TRBV5-1 and TRBJ1-3; possibly TRBD1 for D (6 bases). V was pared by 1 base and J by 0 bases, with 14 bases between. Germline CDR1 is SGHRS and CDR2 is YFSETQ. The CDR3 covers 17 residues. The full variable domain, in which reference TRBV5-1 and TRBJ1-3 provide the parts outside the CDR3, is KAGVTQTPRYLIKTRGQQVTLSCSPISGHRSVSWYQQTPGQGLQFLFEYFSETQRNKGNFPGRFSGRQFSNSRSEMNVSTLELGDSALYLCASSLMDSSSSGNTIYFGEGSWLTVV.

This clone has more than one count but fewer than ten. This sequence joins TRBV7-9 and TRBJ2-7; 9 nucleotides align to TRBD2. Trimming removed 2 bases from V and 5 bases from J; junction bases left unmatched: 10. CDR3 length: 16 residues. Germline assignment: CDR1 SEHNR and CDR2 FQNEAQ (reference sequence). CDR3 residues: CASSLTRLAGVHEQYF. In nucleotides, the CDR3 is TGTGCCAGCAGCTTAACCCGATTAGCGGGAGTCCACGAGCAGTACTTC.